This TCR beta chain was observed in a study of T cell responses to AZD1222 COVID-19 vaccine (TCRdb year 2021). Regarding the complete study: Because spike-specific TCR depth and breadth did not differ between the two schedules, AZD1222 recipients who got a second dose at roughly 4 weeks were pooled with those who got a second dose at roughly 12 weeks. A total of just over 230 trial participants underwent TCR sequencing, of whom 200 to 220 had received two doses of AZD1222 and approximately 26 had received two doses of the MenACWY control vaccine. Enrollment into the trials was organized by age into subgroups of 18-55, 56-69 and 70-plus years, and those subgroups contained roughly 140, 27 and 60 TCR-sequenced participants, respectively. Broader findings and caveats from the paper: No day 14 peak-response samples were available, so repertoires were characterized only after the peak T cell response. Most participants were white British and females outnumbered males, and the authors suggested that clonal diversity may have been underestimated. Spike-specific TCR breadth and depth rose significantly after two AZD1222 doses compared with day 0 and with MenACWY recipients. Reportedly, close to half of the unique spike-specific TCRs recognized epitopes lying outside the regions that are mutated in the B.1.351 and B.1.1.7 variants. In the small 56-69-year group, the increase in depth fell short of significance, most likely because of low power. Conclusions about previously exposed vaccinees were limited because only six AZD1222 recipients were SARS-CoV-2 seropositive at baseline. The vaccine-associated CD4 TCRs covered the entire spike protein, and the dominant responses fell in regions 160-218 and 743-854.

The CDR3 regions of human TCRbeta chains were subjected to immunosequencing. The study's own analysis went as follows. TCRs in the repertoires were compared against a reference library of SARS-CoV-2-specific TCRs that had been generated with the MIRA antigen-specificity platform. Breadth was defined as the fraction of unique TCRs that were SARS-CoV-2-associated, and depth was defined as the fraction of total T cells that were SARS-CoV-2-associated. Using the MIRA data, each spike-specific TCR was mapped to the spike region that the TCR reacts to and placed in a CD4 or CD8 class. Log10-transformed breadth and depth values were compared by one-way ANOVA with Sidak's multiple comparisons tests. The clones in this table, taken by TCRdb from immuneACCESS, are in-frame only. Not every clone is retained; where verified, under half of the shortfall comes from an unresolved V gene, and the cause of the rest is unknown. V, J and clone size are taken as reported in that table, and D and trimming were inferred from the DNA itself. This sample holds about 86,000 clones; nearly 90% were observed only once. The ten largest clones take up under 6.5% of the sample.

This clone came up once. It lacks a known antigen. Within one base of it there is no much larger clone, and no base qualities were kept. The meaning of the sample's time point label: baseline before first vaccination. Vaccinee samples were obtained from the UK trials COV001 and COV002, which included a single-blind randomized controlled phase 2/3 trial of AZD1222 (ChAdOx1 nCoV-19) in healthy adults. For TCRbeta chain sequencing, PBMC samples from trial participants were taken at day 0 and at day 28 after the second dose. The receptor comes from an adult in good health. This specimen consisted of peripheral blood, obtained on day 0 of AZD1222 vaccination.

The DNA is as follows: TGCAGCGCTGTGACAGGGGGTTCCTACGAGCAGTACTTC. The encoded protein is CSAVTGGSYEQYF. The rearrangement combines TRBV29-1 with TRBJ2-7, and 9 junction bases match TRBD1. At the junction V is shortened by 7 bases and J by 1 base; bases outside the gene matches: 5. Taken from the germline V gene, the CDR1 and CDR2 loops are SQVTM and ANQGSEA. The CDR3 runs 13 amino acids, cysteine and phenylalanine included. Only the CDR3 DNA stays, 39 bases, in frame from base 1.